The rows below give T cell receptor beta chains drawn from one sample of a study of type 1 regulatory T cells. Using its own MiXCR run on the reads, TCRdb lists one record per CDR3 protein. The sample contains approximately 100,000 distinct CDR3 sequences, less than 40% of which appear only once. Sequencing input: CD4+ T cells, either the whole sample or a sorted fraction (not recorded which). These receptors were collected from a human donor in good health. Both conserved end residues are part of each CDR3. D genes are given only for firm matches. Size tells how often a clone was seen (once, few, many) or the class of an expanded clone, and some rows leave it out.

>TRBV27|15|TRBJ2-1|TRBD2|few
CASSLSGRSYNEQFF
TGTGCCAGCAGTTTGAGCGGGAGGTCCTACAATGAGCAGTTCTTC
>TRBV27|15|TRBJ2-2|NA|few
CASSYGAVNTGELFF
TGTGCCAGCAGTTACGGGGCAGTGAACACCGGGGAGCTGTTTTTT
>TRBV7-2|16|TRBJ2-7|NA|NA
CASSLAGAGVTYEQYF
TGTGCCAGCAGCTTAGCGGGGGCGGGAGTAACCTACGAGCAGTACTTC
>TRBV20-1|14|TRBJ1-1|NA|few
CSARAPQEATEAFF
TGCAGTGCTAGAGCCCCCCAGGAGGCCACTGAAGCTTTCTTT
>TRBV6-1|15|TRBJ2-1|NA|NA
CASSVDNRSYNEQFF
TGTGCCAGCAGTGTGGACAACCGCTCCTACAATGAGCAGTTCTTC
>TRBV11-2|15|TRBJ2-3|NA|few
CASSLNQGYTDTQYF
TGTGCCAGCAGCTTAAATCAGGGCTACACAGATACGCAGTATTTT
>TRBV19|15|TRBJ2-5|NA|few
CASSISPGNGETQYF
TGTGCCAGTAGTATCTCCCCCGGGAACGGAGAGACCCAGTACTTC
>TRBV12-3/TRBV12-4|16|TRBJ1-2|TRBD1|few
CASSLRKGAMNYGYTF
TGTGCCAGCAGTTTACGTAAGGGGGCCATGAACTATGGCTACACCTTC
>TRBV3-1|12|TRBJ1-2|TRBD1|NA
CASSPGGFGYTF
TGTGCCAGCAGCCCAGGGGGCTTTGGCTACACCTTC
>TRBV7-2|18|TRBJ2-1|TRBD2|few
CASSLTSGGLADYNEQFF
TGTGCCAGCAGCTTAACTAGCGGTGGGCTAGCCGATTACAATGAGCAGTTCTTC
>TRBV7-8|14|TRBJ2-3|NA|many
CASSLVFSTDTQYF
TGTGCCAGCAGCTTAGTATTCAGCACAGATACGCAGTATTTT
>TRBV29-1|12|TRBJ2-7|TRBD2|NA
CSVGTSGYEQYF
TGCAGCGTAGGGACTAGCGGGTACGAGCAGTACTTC
>TRBV7-2|18|TRBJ2-3|TRBD2|NA
CASSSTSGSAYSTDTQYF
TGTGCCAGCAGCTCGACTAGCGGGAGCGCCTATAGCACAGATACGCAGTATTTT
>TRBV13|18|TRBJ1-3|TRBD1|NA
CASSRRTGATGSGNTIYF
TGTGCCAGCAGCAGAAGGACAGGTGCTACGGGCTCTGGAAACACCATATATTTT
>TRBV20-1|15|TRBJ1-5|TRBD1|NA
CSAGQGPPTNQPQHF
TGCAGTGCTGGACAGGGCCCTCCCACCAATCAGCCCCAGCATTTT
>TRBV15|13|TRBJ1-1|TRBD1|few
CATSRVGQGEAFF
TGTGCCACCAGCAGAGTCGGACAGGGGGAAGCTTTCTTT
>TRBV4-1|16|TRBJ2-2|TRBD1|NA
CASNQIQGLGFGELFF
TGCGCCAGCAACCAAATACAGGGGCTTGGTTTCGGGGAGCTGTTTTTT
>TRBV20-1|16|TRBJ2-2|NA|NA
CSARPHGQGGTGELFF
TGCAGTGCTAGGCCCCATGGGCAGGGGGGCACCGGGGAGCTGTTTTTT
>TRBV20-1|14|TRBJ2-7|NA|few
CSAGVGGALYEQYF
TGCAGTGCCGGTGTTGGAGGTGCCCTCTACGAGCAGTACTTC
>TRBV28|15|TRBJ2-1|NA|NA
CASSLTGTGDNEQFF
TGTGCCAGCAGCCTAACCGGGACGGGGGACAATGAGCAGTTCTTC
>TRBV14|15|TRBJ1-2|NA|NA
CASSHDGMMISGYTF
TGTGCCAGCAGTCATGACGGGATGATGATTTCGGGCTACACCTTC
>TRBV9|14|TRBJ2-7|NA|NA
CASSVDEPGYEQYF
TGTGCCAGCAGCGTGGATGAACCGGGATACGAGCAGTACTTC
>TRBV7-6|22|TRBJ2-1|TRBD2|few
CASSLEVAWGLAGGPSYNEQFF
TGTGCCAGCAGCTTAGAAGTGGCTTGGGGACTAGCGGGAGGGCCGTCCTACAATGAGCAGTTCTTC
>TRBV7-6|18|TRBJ2-1|TRBD2|few
CASSSFGGRSPAGHEQFF
TGTGCCAGCAGCTCCTTTGGCGGGAGGTCGCCTGCGGGCCATGAGCAGTTCTTC
>TRBV28|16|TRBJ2-7|TRBD2|few
CASSFPSGSLSYEQYF
TGTGCCAGCAGTTTTCCTAGCGGGAGCCTCTCCTACGAGCAGTACTTC
>TRBV20-1|14|TRBJ2-3|NA|NA
CRTETGRSTDTQYF
TGCAGAACGGAGACTGGGCGTAGCACAGATACGCAGTATTTT
>TRBV14|19|TRBJ2-1|TRBD1|NA
CASSQDYGQGDMTYNEQFF
TGTGCCAGCAGCCAAGATTACGGACAGGGGGATATGACCTACAATGAGCAGTTCTTC
>TRBV6-6|16|TRBJ2-3|TRBD2|NA
CASRPGLAGGTDTQYF
TGTGCCAGCCGACCGGGACTAGCGGGAGGGACAGATACGCAGTATTTT
>TRBV20-1|20|TRBJ2-1|TRBD2|NA
CSAKPLVLAGGPGRENEQFF
TGCAGTGCTAAACCGCTTGTGCTAGCGGGAGGGCCAGGTCGAGAGAATGAGCAGTTCTTC
>TRBV11-2|13|TRBJ1-6|NA|NA
CASSLGRDSPLHF
TGTGCCAGCAGCTTAGGAAGGGATTCACCCCTCCACTTT
>TRBV4-3|12|TRBJ2-3|NA|NA
CASSQSTDTQYF
TGCGCCAGCTCACAGTCCACAGATACGCAGTATTTT
>TRBV5-6|15|TRBJ2-2|NA|NA
CASSLEDGRPGELFF
TGTGCCAGCAGCTTGGAGGACGGGAGACCCGGGGAGCTGTTTTTT